These 28 T cell receptor beta chains share one sample of origin, sequenced in a study of blood T cell repertoires in COVID-19. Data came from immunoSEQ multiplex PCR; TCRdb stores just in-frame clones and leaves some out. The sample carries about 480,000 clones, approximately 90% recorded once. The source material was peripheral blood. The origin of the receptors is a woman aged 30 to 39 with acute or convalescent COVID-19.

The rearrangement uses TRBV30 and TRBJ1-6; D not certain. The germline V gene encodes CDR1 GTSNPN and CDR2 SVGIG (reference sequence). V lost 5 bases, J lost 0 bases, and 11 bases lay in between. The length of the CDR3 is 15 residues. The CDR3 loop is CAWRRVSSYNSPLHF. The DNA of the CDR3 is TGTGCCTGGCGACGGGTGAGCTCCTATAATTCACCCCTCCACTTT. Full variable domain (outside the CDR3, taken from reference TRBV30 and TRBJ1-6): SQTIHQWPATLVQPVGSPLSLECTVEGTSNPNLYWYRQAAGRGLQLLFYSVGIGQISSEVPQNLSASRPQDRQFILSSKKLLLSDSGFYLCAWRRVSSYNSPLHFGNGTRLTVT.

This clone is a singleton in its sample. The chain combines TRBV6-5 with TRBJ1-5; 8 nucleotides align to TRBD1. The J segment lost 5 bases and the V segment lost 7 bases, leaving 7 bases of the junction unmatched. Germline loops: CDR1 MNHEY, CDR2 SVGAGI. The CDR3 has 14 amino acids. CDR3 loop: CASKADRGHQPQHF. In DNA form, the CDR3 reads TGTGCCAGCAAAGCCGACAGGGGACATCAGCCCCAGCATTTT.

The chain uses TRBV12-3 or TRBV12-4 and TRBJ2-1; 11 nucleotides line up with TRBD2. V trimming: 3 bases; J trimming: 10 bases; junction bases outside the gene matches: 2. CDR3 length equals 13 residues. In DNA form, the CDR3 reads TGTGCCAGCAGTTTCGCTAGCGGGAGGGAGCAGTTCTTC. This gives the protein CASSFASGREQFF.

The chain is built from TRBV28 and TRBJ2-1, with 9 bases matching TRBD2. The CDR3 loop spans 15 amino acids. Germline V lookup: CDR1 MDHEN, CDR2 SYDVKM. The V gene end was trimmed by 6 bases and the J gene end by 8 bases; junction bases not matched to a gene: 11. As DNA, the CDR3 is TGTGCCAGCAGGGAAGAAGGGACTAGCTTCGATGAGCAGTTCTTC. Translated: CASREEGTSFDEQFF.

The rearrangement uses TRBV6-5 and TRBJ1-2; no firm D call. The CDR3 covers 13 residues. Germline V CDR1 and CDR2: MNHEY, SVGAGI. V lost 5 bases, J lost 3 bases, and 10 bases lay in between. CDR3 bases: TGTGCCAGCAGTAGAGGGTTAGACTATGGCTACACCTTC. Amino acids: CASSRGLDYGYTF.

This chain connects TRBV29-1 to TRBJ2-4; a possible D gene is TRBD1 (5 bases). Germline V gene sequence: CDR1 SQVTM, CDR2 ANQGSEA. This CDR3 is 13 amino acids long. V shed 1 base and J shed 9 bases, with 13 bases lying between them. CDR3 in DNA: TGCAGCGTTGAAGTGGATAGGGGTGGCATTCAGTACTTC. It codes for CSVEVDRGGIQYF.

The rearrangement links TRBV7-2 to TRBJ1-2, with D uncertain. Germline-derived CDR1 and CDR2 are SGHTA and FQGNSA. The CDR3 sequence is 10 residues long. V shed 4 bases and J shed 6 bases, with 3 bases lying between them. The CDR3: CASSSDGYTF. CDR3 nucleotides: TGTGCCAGCAGCTCCGATGGCTACACCTTC.

This chain uses TRBV6-2 or TRBV6-3 with TRBJ2-7, with 11 bases lining up with TRBD2. CDR1 MNHEY and CDR2 SVGEGT come from the germline V gene. The J segment lost 4 bases and the V segment lost 1 base, leaving 3 bases of the junction unmatched. CDR3 length equals 15 residues. CDR3 sequence (DNA): TGTGCCAGCAGTTACTTGACTAGCGGGGCGTACGAGCAGTACTTC. Residues: CASSYLTSGAYEQYF.

The chain joins TRBV2 to TRBJ2-5, with 9 bases lining up with TRBD2. CDR1 and CDR2 (germline): SNHLY, FYNNEI. Trimming took 6 bases from V and 0 from J; bases not matched to a gene: 8. The CDR3 runs to 16 residues. CDR3 region: CASSPSGIRYQETQYF. The CDR3 nucleotides are TGTGCCAGCAGCCCTAGCGGGATACGGTACCAAGAGACCCAGTACTTC.

This clone was detected only once. The rearrangement uses TRBV2 and TRBJ2-5; 13 bases are shared with TRBD2. This CDR3 contains 16 residues. Germline assignment: CDR1 SNHLY and CDR2 FYNNEI. V shed 8 bases, J shed 6 bases, and the junction held 12 bases outside the gene matches. The CDR3 region is CASSQGLAGSGKTQYF. The CDR3 bases are TGTGCCAGCTCTCAGGGACTAGCGGGGTCAGGGAAGACCCAGTACTTC.

The V call is TRBV2, the J call TRBJ2-1; possibly TRBD2 for D (6 bases). This CDR3 has 17 amino acids. Germline CDR1 reads SNHLY; CDR2 reads FYNNEI. Trimming took 6 bases from V and 0 from J, leaving 18 bases between them. CDR3 coding DNA: TGTGCCAGCAGCGTCGGCCGGGACTTGAGCTCCTACAATGAGCAGTTCTTC. It codes for CASSVGRDLSSYNEQFF.

For the CDR3, the DNA is TGTGCCAGCAGCCAAGAGGGCCAGGCCAGGAACACCATATATTTT. It specifies CASSQEGQARNTIYF. This rearrangement joins TRBV3-1 (or the pseudogene TRBV3-2) to TRBJ1-3; D is undetermined. V lost 0 bases, J lost 7 bases, and 13 bases lay in between. Germline CDR1 is LGHDT and CDR2 is YNNKEL (reference sequence). There are 15 residues in the CDR3.

The rearrangement uses TRBV7-8 and TRBJ2-7, with 8 nucleotides matching TRBD2. Per germline, CDR1 SGHVS and CDR2 FQNEAQ. The CDR3 consists of 18 residues. V shed 0 bases and J 0 bases; nucleotides not matched to a gene: 10. The CDR3 DNA reads TGTGCCAGCAGCTTAGCAATGCGGGGGGACCATTTCTCCTACGAGCAGTACTTC. Encoded protein: CASSLAMRGDHFSYEQYF.

This chain uses TRBV9 with TRBJ2-7, with 9 bases fitting TRBD1. CDR3 length: 14 amino acids. The V gene end was trimmed by 3 bases and the J gene end by 5 bases; junction bases not matched to a gene: 6. Per the germline V gene, CDR1 is SGDLS and CDR2 is YYNGEE. The CDR3 spells CASSGGTGKNEQYF. The CDR3 DNA reads as TGTGCCAGCAGCGGCGGGACAGGGAAAAACGAGCAGTACTTC.

The V gene is TRBV2, the J gene TRBJ1-4; 10 bases are a match to TRBD1. This CDR3 is 15 amino acids long. V was clipped by 5 bases and J by 4 bases; unmatched bases: 4. Germline V gene sequence: CDR1 SNHLY, CDR2 FYNNEI. CDR3: CASSSGTGVNEKLFF. The CDR3 DNA is TGTGCCAGCAGTTCCGGGACAGGGGTTAATGAAAAACTGTTTTTT.

The V gene is TRBV7-9, the J gene TRBJ2-1; 7 positions match TRBD2. Trimming removed 5 bases from V and 5 bases from J; junction bases left unmatched: 18. The CDR3 sequence is 18 residues long. The germline V gene has CDR1 SEHNR and CDR2 FQNEAQ (reference sequence). The CDR3 loop is CASSPRLAVAKMDNEQFF. CDR3 nucleotides: TGTGCCAGCAGCCCTCGACTAGCTGTTGCGAAGATGGACAATGAGCAGTTCTTC.

The chain carries TRBV11-1 and TRBJ2-3; 7 bases agree with TRBD2. Germline CDR1 SGHAT, CDR2 FQDESV (reference sequence). The CDR3 covers 14 residues. Trimming cost V 2 bases and J 5 bases; bases outside gene matches: 4. The CDR3 reads CASSLIPGGDTQYF. The CDR3 coding sequence is TGTGCCAGCAGCTTAATACCGGGGGGAGATACGCAGTATTTT. Full variable domain (missing parts from reference TRBV11-1 and TRBJ2-3): EAEVAQSPRYKITEKSQAVAFWCDPISGHATLYWYRQILGQGPELLVQFQDESVVDDSQLPKDRFSAERLKGVDSTLKIQPAELGDSAMYLCASSLIPGGDTQYFGPGTRLTVL.

This rearrangement joins TRBV29-1 to TRBJ1-2, with D unresolved. The CDR3 is 14 amino acids. Germline V gene lookup returns CDR1 SQVTM and CDR2 ANQGSEA. Trimming took 0 bases from V and 4 from J, leaving 12 bases between them. The CDR3 DNA sequence: TGCAGCGTTGAAGAGGCGGGGTCGGGCTATGGCTACACCTTC. Encoded protein: CSVEEAGSGYGYTF.

This clone was counted a few times. The gene calls are TRBV5-1 and TRBJ1-2; 9 bases map to TRBD1. Germline V CDR1 and CDR2: SGHRS, YFSETQ. This CDR3 has 15 residues. Losses at the gene ends were 4 bases for V and 4 bases for J; bases not matched to a gene: 8. CDR3 sequence (DNA): TGCGCCAGCAGCACCCGTTCGGGACAGGGCTATGGCTACACCTTC. Its protein is CASSTRSGQGYGYTF.

The rearrangement links TRBV2 to TRBJ1-4, with D perhaps matching TRBD1 (6 bases). V gave up 7 bases and J gave up 4 bases, with 19 bases separating them. Germline loops: CDR1 SNHLY, CDR2 FYNNEI. The CDR3 sequence is 16 residues long. The CDR3 loop reads CASNTMGGGFNEKLFF. Written as DNA, the CDR3 is TGTGCCAGCAATACTATGGGAGGGGGGTTTAATGAAAAACTGTTTTTT. Filled out from reference TRBV2 and TRBJ1-4, the complete variable domain reads EPEVTQTPSHQVTQMGQEVILRCVPISNHLYFYWYRQILGQKVEFLVSFYNNEISEKSEIFDDQFSVERPDGSNFTLKIRSTKLEDSAMYFCASNTMGGGFNEKLFFGSGTQLSVL.

This sequence joins TRBV28 and TRBJ2-6, with D uncertain. The CDR3 is made up of 17 amino acids. Germline lookup yields CDR1 MDHEN and CDR2 SYDVKM. V lost 4 bases to trimming and J lost 0 bases, with 13 bases between them. Here the CDR3 DNA reads TGTGCCAGCAGTTCCCCCCACTCCGGCTCTGGGGCCAACGTCCTGACTTTC. Residues: CASSSPHSGSGANVLTF.

A few counts support this clone. The genes are TRBV5-1 and TRBJ2-2; the D gene is possibly TRBD2 (6 bases). This CDR3 contains 15 residues. Trimming stripped 0 bases from V and 6 bases from J, with 12 bases between. The germline V gene has CDR1 SGHRS and CDR2 YFSETQ. The CDR3 reads CASSLAGGDAGELFF. The CDR3 nucleotides read TGCGCCAGCAGCTTGGCCGGGGGTGACGCCGGGGAGCTGTTTTTT.

The rearrangement joins TRBV20-1 to TRBJ2-3; tentative D call: TRBD2 (6 bases). Trimming left V 6 bases short and J 8 bases short, with 12 bases between. Germline assignment: CDR1 DFQATT and CDR2 SNEGSKA (reference sequence). The CDR3 contains 11 residues. The DNA for the CDR3 is TGCAGTGCGAGGCGGGATACTACGCAGTATTTT. This translates into CSARRDTTQYF.

There are a few counts of this clone. The rearrangement joins TRBV9 to TRBJ2-1, with 10 bases identical to TRBD2. The junction had 2 bases not matched to a gene; V was cut back by 0 bases and J by 5 bases. The germline V gene encodes CDR1 SGDLS and CDR2 YYNGEE. This CDR3 has 15 residues. The CDR3 is CASSVGLAGDNEQFF. Written as DNA, the CDR3 is TGTGCCAGCAGCGTAGGGCTAGCGGGGGACAATGAGCAGTTCTTC. The full variable domain, completed using reference TRBV9 and TRBJ2-1, is DSGVTQTPKHLITATGQRVTLRCSPRSGDLSVYWYQQSLDQGLQFLIQYYNGEERAKGNILERFSAQQFPDLHSELNLSSLELGDSALYFCASSVGLAGDNEQFFGPGTRLTVL.

This sequence joins TRBV9 and TRBJ1-4; 7 nucleotides line up with TRBD1. The trim removed 5 bases at V and 2 bases at J, leaving 3 bases unmatched. The CDR3 extends over 14 amino acids. Germline CDR1 reads SGDLS; CDR2 reads YYNGEE. Written as DNA, the CDR3 is TGTGCCAGCAGTAGACAGGGTACTAATGAAAAACTGTTTTTT. It yields the protein CASSRQGTNEKLFF. The variable domain in full, with the rest retrieved from reference TRBV9 and TRBJ1-4, is DSGVTQTPKHLITATGQRVTLRCSPRSGDLSVYWYQQSLDQGLQFLIQYYNGEERAKGNILERFSAQQFPDLHSELNLSSLELGDSALYFCASSRQGTNEKLFFGSGTQLSVL.

This clone has just one count. The CDR3 spells CAWRPSGGALETQYF. In DNA form, the CDR3 reads TGTGCCTGGAGACCTAGCGGGGGGGCCTTGGAGACCCAGTACTTC. This sequence joins TRBV30 and TRBJ2-5, with 12 bases aligning to TRBD2. The CDR3 consists of 15 residues. Germline CDR1 GTSNPN, CDR2 SVGIG (reference sequence). V was pared by 3 bases and J by 5 bases, with 7 bases of the junction left unmatched.

About this clone: The same CDR3 arises from other DNA sequences in this sample as well. The chain recombines TRBV5-1 with TRBJ1-1; a weak D match, TRBD1 (5 bases). V shed 2 bases and J shed 1 base, with 6 bases lying between them. Germline V gene data show CDR1 as SGHRS and CDR2 as YFSETQ. This CDR3 comprises 13 residues. CDR3 sequence: CASSFRENTEAFF. CDR3 in DNA: TGCGCCAGCAGCTTCAGGGAGAACACTGAAGCTTTCTTT. Complete variable domain (other parts from reference TRBV5-1 and TRBJ1-1): KAGVTQTPRYLIKTRGQQVTLSCSPISGHRSVSWYQQTPGQGLQFLFEYFSETQRNKGNFPGRFSGRQFSNSRSEMNVSTLELGDSALYLCASSFRENTEAFFGQGTRLTVV.

In the case of this clone: Other DNA sequences in the sample encode the same CDR3. The chain uses TRBV5-4 and TRBJ2-7; TRBD2 might be the D (6 bases). The CDR3 runs to 13 residues. The V end was cut by 4 bases, the J end by 4 bases, with 12 bases between. Looked up from germline, CDR1 is SGHNT and CDR2 is YYREEE (reference sequence). The CDR3 DNA is TGTGCCAGCAGCCCGGGGGTGGGGTACGAGCAGTACTTC. This sequence encodes CASSPGVGYEQYF.